This entry is about one TCR beta chain. The data are from a study of blood T cell repertoires in COVID-19. Assay: immunoSEQ multiplex PCR; the TCRdb copy retains only in-frame clones and omits some. This sample has 110,000 to 150,000 clones, with about four fifths found just once. From germline, CDR1 is SQVTM and CDR2 ANQGSEA. Trimming stripped 6 bases from V and 3 bases from J, with 15 bases between. The CDR3 covers 14 residues. The J gene is TRBJ1-5, the V gene TRBV29-1, with unresolved D. The specimen sequenced was peripheral blood. The TCR comes from a woman at least 80 years old with acute or convalescent COVID-19. CDR3 in amino acids: CSVSGPSHNQPQHF. DNA of the CDR3: TGCAGCGTCAGTGGGCCTTCTCACAATCAGCCCCAGCATTTT.